The 22 T cell receptor beta chains listed next were all sequenced from one sample in a study of cytomegalovirus exposure and HLA in healthy donors. 13 Jbeta primers and 60 Vbeta primers were used for the PCR. Data came from immunoSEQ multiplex PCR; TCRdb stores just in-frame clones and leaves some out. The data hold about 190,000 clones, with roughly three quarters observed a single time. Material for sequencing was PBMCs. These receptors were taken from a woman in her forties or fifties in good health and CMV-seronegative.

J is TRBJ1-2 and V is TRBV9, with TRBD1 matching over 9 bases. With V trimmed by 4 bases and J by 4 bases, 11 bases remained unmatched. The length of the CDR3 is 16 residues. Germline values: CDR1 SGDLS, CDR2 YYNGEE. The CDR3 reads CASSSYPGGQGYGYTF. CDR3 bases: TGTGCCAGCAGCTCCTATCCGGGGGGACAGGGCTATGGCTACACCTTC.

The gene calls are TRBV30 and TRBJ1-2; the D gene is possibly TRBD1 (5 bases). CDR3 size: 13 residues. V lost 2 bases to trimming and J lost 5 bases, with 12 bases between them. Germline CDR1 and CDR2: GTSNPN and SVGIG (reference sequence). CDR3 sequence reads: CAWSTDTGYGYTF. The CDR3 DNA reads TGTGCCTGGAGTACGGACACTGGTTATGGCTACACCTTC.

This clone has only a few counts. The genes are TRBV2 and TRBJ1-5; D ambiguous. V lost 8 bases, J lost 0 bases, and 8 bases lay in between. Germline values: CDR1 SNHLY, CDR2 FYNNEI. This CDR3 has 13 residues. CDR3 residues: CASQADSNQPQHF. CDR3 sequence (DNA): TGTGCCAGCCAAGCGGATAGCAATCAGCCCCAGCATTTT.

The rearrangement uses TRBV7-2 and TRBJ1-2, with D maybe TRBD1 (5 bases). The germline gives CDR1 SGHTA, CDR2 FQGNSA. The CDR3 sequence is 15 residues long. Trimming shortened V by 6 bases and J by 7 bases, and 21 bases separated the two germline ends. DNA of the CDR3: TGTGCCAGCAGAGCATCTCAACAGGCTACCCGTGGCTACACCTTC. This encodes CASRASQQATRGYTF.

This chain connects TRBV12-5 to TRBJ2-1; 10 nucleotides agree with TRBD2. The germline CDR1 and CDR2 sequences are LGHNT and FRNRAP. CDR3 size: 14 residues. V shed 1 base and J 11 bases; nucleotides not matched to a gene: 5. CDR3 sequence: CASGLAGTSEQQFF. For the CDR3, the DNA is TGTGCTAGTGGTTTGGCCGGGACTAGCGAACAGCAGTTCTTC.

This clone was observed a few times. The rearrangement links TRBV10-3 to TRBJ1-3; D is uncertain. V was cut by 6 bases and J by 0 bases, with 12 bases left in between. Germline V gives CDR1 ENHRY, CDR2 SYGVKD. The CDR3 is 15 residues long. The CDR3 DNA follows: TGTGCCATCAGGCCCACAGATAACTCTGGAAACACCATATATTTT. Translated: CAIRPTDNSGNTIYF.

The chain links TRBV25-1 to TRBJ2-1, with 9 positions matching TRBD1. Per the germline V gene, CDR1 is MGHDK and CDR2 is SYGVNS. There are 15 residues in the CDR3. After removal of 7 bases from V and 6 bases from J, the junction contained 10 bases not matched to a gene. The CDR3 DNA follows: TGTGCCAGCAAGCTAGGACAGGGGAGGGGCAATGAGCAGTTCTTC. This encodes CASKLGQGRGNEQFF.

The gene calls are TRBV21-1 and TRBJ2-7; no DNA check was done on the table's D call, TRBD2. TRBV21-1 is shown as a pseudogene. The CDR3 extends over 13 amino acids. CDR3 amino acids: CASSKAGGAEQYF. CDR3 coding DNA: TGTGCCAGCAGCAAAGCAGGGGGGGCCGAGCAGTACTTC.

This clone was seen once. The V call is TRBV5-1, the J call TRBJ1-4, with a weak D call TRBD1 (6 bases). Per germline, CDR1 SGHRS and CDR2 YFSETQ. This CDR3 is built from 18 residues. V lost 1 base and J 7 bases, leaving 23 bases between the germline ends. CDR3 residues: CASSLWSWAGASSEKLFF. The DNA of the CDR3 is TGCGCCAGCAGCTTGTGGTCCTGGGCAGGGGCATCGAGTGAAAAACTGTTTTTT.

V gene TRBV7-3 combines with J gene TRBJ1-1; D not resolved. The ends were cut back, 1 base at V and 1 base at J, with 19 bases in the middle. The CDR3 spans 18 residues. CDR1 is SGHTA, CDR2 FQGTGA, per germline. Here the CDR3 reads CASSLIRIVGESNTEAFF. The CDR3 bases are TGTGCCAGCAGCTTAATAAGAATAGTTGGGGAGTCGAACACTGAAGCTTTCTTT.

This rearrangement joins TRBV18 to TRBJ1-5, with D tentatively TRBD1 (5 bases). The CDR3 totals 14 residues. V lost 5 bases, J lost 5 bases, and 13 bases lay in between. Germline V gene lookup returns CDR1 KGHSH and CDR2 LQKENI. The CDR3 sequence is CASSVGLGDQPQHF. As DNA, the CDR3 is TGTGCCAGCTCAGTGGGGCTTGGGGATCAGCCCCAGCATTTT.

The chain employs TRBV5-5 and TRBJ2-7; 8 bases agree with TRBD1. This CDR3 contains 15 residues. Germline V gene sequence: CDR1 SGHKS, CDR2 YYEKEE (reference sequence). V lost 0 bases and J lost 4; bases outside the gene matches: 6. The CDR3 region is CASSLDTGGGYEQYF. The CDR3 DNA is TGTGCCAGCAGCTTGGATACAGGGGGAGGTTACGAGCAGTACTTC.

V usage is TRBV19 and J usage is TRBJ2-3; TRBD2 aligns across 8 bases. The CDR3 is 15 amino acids. V trimming: 4 bases; J trimming: 6 bases; junction bases outside the gene matches: 9. CDR1 LNHDA and CDR2 SQIVND come from the germline V gene (reference sequence). CDR3 sequence: CASSTAGGARDTQYF. CDR3 coding DNA: TGTGCCAGTAGTACAGCCGGGGGGGCAAGGGATACGCAGTATTTT.

The rearrangement links TRBV6-5 to TRBJ2-1; tentative D call: TRBD2 (5 bases). Germline V gene data show CDR1 as MNHEY and CDR2 as SVGAGI. V was pared by 6 bases and J by 5 bases, with 11 bases between. The CDR3 has 13 residues. This CDR3 is CASRASGNNEQFF. The CDR3 DNA reads TGTGCCAGCAGAGCTTCGGGGAACAATGAGCAGTTCTTC.

The chain has TRBV28 and TRBJ2-6, with 8 bases matching TRBD2. CDR3 size: 19 residues. Germline CDR1 reads MDHEN; CDR2 reads SYDVKM. Germline trimming cut 2 bases from V and 2 bases from J; bases unmatched to any gene: 11. CDR3 protein: CASSLLPGREAPGANVLTF. As DNA, the CDR3 is TGTGCCAGCAGTTTACTGCCCGGGCGGGAGGCCCCTGGGGCCAACGTCCTGACTTTC.

This chain links TRBV6-6 with TRBJ2-1; 12 nucleotides agree with TRBD2. The J segment lost 6 bases and the V segment lost 8 bases, leaving 2 bases of the junction unmatched. Germline CDR1 is MNHNY and CDR2 is SVGAGI (reference sequence). This CDR3 is built from 13 residues. In nucleotides, the CDR3 is TGTGCCAGCCTAGCGGGAGGGGTCAATGAGCAGTTCTTC. Translation gives CASLAGGVNEQFF.

This clone has just a few counts. The chain carries TRBV7-8 and TRBJ1-1; TRBD1 matches at 9 bases. CDR3 length equals 17 residues. Germline CDR1 and CDR2: SGHVS and FQNEAQ. Unmatched junction bases numbered 10, after V lost 2 bases and J lost 3 bases. CDR3 amino acids: CASSLRGQGSLDTEAFF. The CDR3 DNA follows: TGTGCCAGCAGCTTACGGGGACAGGGTAGTTTGGACACTGAAGCTTTCTTT.

This clone was seen once. The chain joins TRBV5-4 to TRBJ1-6; 11 bases agree with TRBD1. This CDR3 has 15 amino acids. The ends lost 4 bases at V and 9 bases at J; junction bases unmatched: 6. Germline V gene lookup returns CDR1 SGHNT and CDR2 YYREEE (reference sequence). Here the CDR3 DNA reads TGTGCCAGCAGCCTAGGACAGGGGGCGGGTTCACCCCTCCACTTT. It translates to CASSLGQGAGSPLHF. Together with reference TRBV5-4 and TRBJ1-6, the CDR3 gives the full variable domain: ETGVTQSPTHLIKTRGQQVTLRCSSQSGHNTVSWYQQALGQGPQFIFQYYREEENGRGNFPPRFSGLQFPNYSSELNVNALELDDSALYLCASSLGQGAGSPLHFGNGTRLTVT.

The CDR3: CASSLSRLLGQETQYF. The CDR3 DNA reads as TGTGCCAGCAGCTTATCCCGACTACTAGGGCAAGAGACCCAGTACTTC. The J gene is TRBJ2-5, the V gene TRBV7-2, with a possible D match to TRBD2 (5 bases). The CDR3 extends over 16 amino acids. In germline, CDR1 is SGHTA, CDR2 FQGNSA. Trimming shortened V by 2 bases and J by 2 bases, and 15 bases separated the two germline ends.

This clone was picked up one time. This sequence joins TRBV10-3 and TRBJ2-7; TRBD2 might be the D (6 bases). The CDR3 sequence is 16 residues long. The germline V gene encodes CDR1 ENHRY and CDR2 SYGVKD. V lost 0 bases and J 0 bases, leaving 12 bases between the germline ends. The CDR3 DNA sequence: TGTGCCATCAGTGAGTCGACGGGAGATTACTCCTACGAGCAGTACTTC. It codes for CAISESTGDYSYEQYF.

This clone was detected only once. CDR3 region: CAWSPRIWLAEDPPPHNEQFF. The CDR3 DNA sequence: TGTGCCTGGAGTCCTAGGATTTGGCTAGCGGAGGACCCCCCCCCACACAATGAGCAGTTCTTC. V gene TRBV30 combines with J gene TRBJ2-1; 7 nucleotides line up with TRBD2. The trim removed 2 bases at V and 5 bases at J, leaving 27 bases unmatched. The length of the CDR3 is 21 residues. The germline V gene encodes CDR1 GTSNPN and CDR2 SVGIG (reference sequence).

V is TRBV28 and J is TRBJ1-5; D not certain. The CDR3 is made up of 18 amino acids. Germline CDR1 and CDR2: MDHEN and SYDVKM. The germline V and J ends were trimmed by 5 bases and 0 bases, with 20 bases remaining between them. CDR3: CASSPHATGFYSNQPQHF. In DNA form, the CDR3 reads TGTGCCAGCAGTCCCCATGCCACGGGATTCTATAGCAATCAGCCCCAGCATTTT.